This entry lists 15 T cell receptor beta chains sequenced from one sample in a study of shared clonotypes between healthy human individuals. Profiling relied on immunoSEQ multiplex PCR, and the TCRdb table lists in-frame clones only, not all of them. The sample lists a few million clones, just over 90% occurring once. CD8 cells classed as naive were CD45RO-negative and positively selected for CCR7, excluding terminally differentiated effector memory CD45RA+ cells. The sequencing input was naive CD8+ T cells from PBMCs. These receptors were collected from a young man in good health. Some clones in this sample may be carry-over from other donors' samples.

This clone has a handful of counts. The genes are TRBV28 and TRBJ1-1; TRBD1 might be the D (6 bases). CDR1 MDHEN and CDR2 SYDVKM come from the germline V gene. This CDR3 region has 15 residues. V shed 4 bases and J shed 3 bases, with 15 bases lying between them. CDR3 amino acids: CASSSSGGVYTEAFF. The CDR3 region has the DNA TGTGCCAGCAGTTCCTCGGGGGGCGTATACACTGAAGCTTTCTTT.

Here the CDR3 reads CASSLQGGTEAFF. DNA for the CDR3: TGTGCCAGCAGTCTGCAGGGGGGCACTGAAGCTTTCTTT. The rearrangement uses TRBV5-5 and TRBJ1-1; 7 bases are a match to TRBD1. J gave up 4 bases and V 5 bases, and 5 bases lay outside the gene matches. The CDR3 spans 13 residues. Per germline, CDR1 SGHKS and CDR2 YYEKEE (reference sequence).

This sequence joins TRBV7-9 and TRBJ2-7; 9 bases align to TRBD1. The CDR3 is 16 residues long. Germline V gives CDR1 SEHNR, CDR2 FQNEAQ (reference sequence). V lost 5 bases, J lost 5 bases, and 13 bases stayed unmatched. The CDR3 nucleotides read TGTGCCAGCAGCCTCCGGGACAGGGATTTCGGGAACGAGCAGTACTTC. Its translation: CASSLRDRDFGNEQYF.

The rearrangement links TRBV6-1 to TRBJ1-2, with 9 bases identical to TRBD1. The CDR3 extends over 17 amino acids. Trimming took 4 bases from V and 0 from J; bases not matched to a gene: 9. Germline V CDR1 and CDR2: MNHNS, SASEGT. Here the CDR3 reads CASSARTGEVANYGYTF. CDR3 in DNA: TGTGCCAGCAGTGCCCGGACAGGGGAGGTCGCTAACTATGGCTACACCTTC.

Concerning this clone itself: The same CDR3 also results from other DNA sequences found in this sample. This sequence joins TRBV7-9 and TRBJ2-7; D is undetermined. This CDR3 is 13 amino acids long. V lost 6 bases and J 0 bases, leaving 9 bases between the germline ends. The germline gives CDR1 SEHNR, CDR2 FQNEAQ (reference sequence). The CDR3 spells CASRLGSSYEQYF. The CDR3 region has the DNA TGTGCCAGCAGGCTGGGAAGCTCCTACGAGCAGTACTTC.

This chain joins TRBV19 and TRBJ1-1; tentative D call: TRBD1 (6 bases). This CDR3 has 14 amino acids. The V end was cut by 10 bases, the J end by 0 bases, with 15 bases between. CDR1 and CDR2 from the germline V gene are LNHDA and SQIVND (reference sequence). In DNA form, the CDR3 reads TGTGCCACCACCCTCACAGGGTTGAACACTGAAGCTTTCTTT. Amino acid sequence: CATTLTGLNTEAFF.

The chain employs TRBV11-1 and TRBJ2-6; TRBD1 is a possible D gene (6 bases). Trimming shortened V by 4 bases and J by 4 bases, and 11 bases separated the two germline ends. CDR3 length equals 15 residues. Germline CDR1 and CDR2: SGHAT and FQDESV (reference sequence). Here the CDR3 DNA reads TGTGCCAGCAGCTCTTCAGGGGCAGGGGCCAACGTCCTGACTTTC. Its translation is CASSSSGAGANVLTF.

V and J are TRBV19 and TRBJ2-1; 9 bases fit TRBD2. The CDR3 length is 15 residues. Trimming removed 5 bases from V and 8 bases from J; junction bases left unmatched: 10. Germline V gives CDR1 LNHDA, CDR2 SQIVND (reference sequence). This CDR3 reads CASSFARSGGYEQFF. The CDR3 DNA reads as TGTGCCAGTAGTTTCGCCCGTAGCGGGGGCTATGAGCAGTTCTTC.

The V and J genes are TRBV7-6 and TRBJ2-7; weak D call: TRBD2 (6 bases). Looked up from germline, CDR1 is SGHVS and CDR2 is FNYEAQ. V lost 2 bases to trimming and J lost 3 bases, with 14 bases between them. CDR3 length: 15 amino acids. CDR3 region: CASSLLHGSRYEQYF. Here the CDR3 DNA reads TGTGCCAGCAGCTTATTACACGGGAGTCGCTACGAGCAGTACTTC.

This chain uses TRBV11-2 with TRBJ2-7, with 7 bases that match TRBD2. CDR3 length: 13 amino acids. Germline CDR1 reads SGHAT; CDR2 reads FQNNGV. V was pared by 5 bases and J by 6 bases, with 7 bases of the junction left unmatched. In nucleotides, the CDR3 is TGTGCCAGCAGCCCAACTAGCGCGCGCGAGCAGTACTTC. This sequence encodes CASSPTSAREQYF.

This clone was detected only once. The CDR3 here is CASSDLREGQETQYF. In DNA, the CDR3 is TGCGCCAGCAGTGACTTGCGGGAGGGACAAGAGACCCAGTACTTC. The rearrangement joins TRBV10-1 to TRBJ2-5; 9 positions agree with TRBD2. The J segment lost 2 bases and the V segment lost 3 bases, leaving 4 bases of the junction unmatched. The germline V gene has CDR1 WNHNN and CDR2 SYGVQD (reference sequence). The CDR3 loop spans 15 amino acids.

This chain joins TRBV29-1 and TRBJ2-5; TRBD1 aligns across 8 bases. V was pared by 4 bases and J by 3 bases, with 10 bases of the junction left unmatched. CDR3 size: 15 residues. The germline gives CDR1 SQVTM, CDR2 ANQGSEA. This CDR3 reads CSVGRTGLLKETQYF. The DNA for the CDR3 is TGCAGCGTTGGTCGGACAGGGCTACTCAAAGAGACCCAGTACTTC.

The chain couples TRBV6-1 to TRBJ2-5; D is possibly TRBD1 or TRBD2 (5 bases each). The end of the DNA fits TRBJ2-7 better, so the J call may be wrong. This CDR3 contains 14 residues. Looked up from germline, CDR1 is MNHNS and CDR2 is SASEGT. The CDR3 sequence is CASSGRGSSYEQYF. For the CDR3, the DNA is TGTGCCAGCAGTGGCCGGGGCAGCTCCTACGAGCAGTACTTC.

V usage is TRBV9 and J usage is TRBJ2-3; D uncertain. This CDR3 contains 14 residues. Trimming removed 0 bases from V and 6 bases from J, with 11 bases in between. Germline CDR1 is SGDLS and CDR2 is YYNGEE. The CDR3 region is CASSVGDYHDTQYF. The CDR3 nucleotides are TGTGCCAGCAGCGTAGGTGATTACCACGATACGCAGTATTTT.

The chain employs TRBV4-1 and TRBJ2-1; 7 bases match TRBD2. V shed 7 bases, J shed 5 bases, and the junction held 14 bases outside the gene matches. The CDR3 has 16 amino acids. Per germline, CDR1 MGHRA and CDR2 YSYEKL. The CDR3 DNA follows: TGCGCCAGCACGGATGGCGGGGGAATGCGTGACAATGAGCAGTTCTTC. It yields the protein CASTDGGGMRDNEQFF.